The entry below describes one TCR beta chain. Its antigen is unknown. The method was immunoSEQ multiplex PCR; TCRdb's version includes in-frame clones alone and lacks a portion of them. The sample has thousands of clones, roughly 77% seen once. Isolation of the CD4+ and CD8+ populations was accomplished via positive magnetic bead selection, with purity assessed by flow cytometry. These data originate in a study of somatic mutations in cytotoxic T cells in rheumatoid arthritis. The wider study: Purity of nearly 100% was reached when some V beta antibody-stained T-cell populations were flow-sorted, including V beta1+ cells sequenced for TCRB.

Trimming removed 5 bases at V and 0 bases at J, with 10 bases between. CDR3 length: 14 residues. Germline CDR1 is SGHVS and CDR2 is FQNEAQ. The study, taken as a whole, reports: The authors did not adjust the slight TRBV07 underrepresentation in rheumatoid arthritis patients for multiple comparisons.

This sequence joins TRBV7-8 and TRBJ1-1; D is unresolved. This clonotype was obtained from a woman aged 70-85 years with rheumatoid arthritis. The input for sequencing was CD8+ T cells sorted from blood, taken at a follow-up visit. The CDR3 here is CASSPAGVNTEAFF. The CDR3 DNA sequence: TGTGCCAGCAGCCCAGCCGGGGTGAACACTGAAGCTTTCTTT.